This T cell receptor (beta chain) was sequenced in a study of cytomegalovirus exposure and HLA in healthy donors. V lost 4 bases and J lost 4; bases outside the gene matches: 3. This CDR3 comprises 15 residues. The germline gives CDR1 LGHNA, CDR2 YSLEER. PCR primers comprised 60 Vbeta and 13 Jbeta primers. The table came from immunoSEQ multiplex PCR; TCRdb's copy has only in-frame clones and leaves some out. The data hold 100,000 to 150,000 clones, with more than 75% observed a single time. This clonotype originated in a woman aged 60-75 years in good health and CMV-seropositive. Sequenced input: PBMCs. The V and J genes are TRBV4-3 and TRBJ2-1; 11 bases match TRBD2. The CDR3 reads CASSRSGGGYNEQFF. As DNA, the CDR3 is TGCGCCAGCAGCCGTAGCGGGGGGGGATACAATGAGCAGTTCTTC.